A selection of T cell receptor beta chains follows, all from one sample in a study of tumor-infiltrating lymphocytes in primary liver carcinoma. TCRdb passed the multiplex PCR reads through MiXCR, listing each CDR3 protein once. The profile shows approximately 310,000 distinct CDR3 sequences, roughly 60% of them singletons. Sequenced material: peripheral blood. These receptor sequences come from a man aged 40-49 years with primary liver carcinoma and hepatitis B virus infection. The conserved cysteine and the conserved F or W are not part of the CDR3 here. The order of the fields is V gene, CDR3 protein.

TRBV7-9	ASSPTAVTDTQY
TRBV5-1	ASSPAVASNTGELF
TRBV12-3/TRBV12-4	ASSSIRGETQY
TRBV11-1	VNSHRTIGSNEQY
TRBV6-5	ASSSSLASGTGELF
TRBV12-3/TRBV12-4	ASRPDQAGAPYNEQF
TRBV9	ASSGGQGANSPLH
TRBV5-4	ASCSPPGLAGGADTQY
TRBV29-1	SALPGGDRTEAF
TRBV12-3/TRBV12-4	ASSLVNYGYT
TRBV12-3/TRBV12-4	ASSPTRSHSPLH
TRBV6-2/TRBV6-3	ASWRVNTGELF
TRBV5-1	AGSLAGGQGDEKLF
TRBV14	ASSHKTSGKILYEQY
TRBV5-4	ASSLGLAGGNEQF
TRBV13	DSSIRERNEQF
TRBV12-3/TRBV12-4	ASSLQGQETQY
TRBV4-2	TSSQTTGPGANVLT
TRBV14	ASSQDTADTQY
TRBV11-2	ASSFSVLAGGDEQY
TRBV29-1	SVEAYRDFDTEAF
TRBV7-9	ASSLGTAYSNQPQH
TRBV30	AWSVQGWGWNSPLH
TRBV28	ASSKTQGTQETQY